This T cell receptor beta chain was retrieved from a study of blood T cell repertoires in COVID-19. Germline CDR1 is SGHVS and CDR2 is FQNEAQ. The V gene lost 2 bases and the J gene lost 5 bases, with 9 bases spanning the gap. CDR3 length: 13 residues. Repertoires were generated with immunoSEQ multiplex PCR, while TCRdb's copy carries only in-frame clones and drops some. The table includes over 100,000 clones, 86% detected once. Material: peripheral blood. This chain links TRBV7-8 with TRBJ2-5; a weak D match, TRBD2 (5 bases). The receptor comes from a man in his forties with acute or convalescent COVID-19. The CDR3 loop reads CASSLSGMETQYF. The CDR3 DNA is TGTGCCAGCAGCTTATCGGGAATGGAGACCCAGTACTTC.